This T cell receptor (beta chain) derives from a study of CD8 T cells in Susac syndrome. Random hexamers were used to reverse transcribe roughly 0.5 to 1 ug of RNA. TCRdb ran MiXCR on the immunoSEQ multiplex PCR reads and lists one entry per CDR3 protein. The repertoire holds around 80,000 distinct CDR3 sequences, with approximately 93% as singletons. Trimming cost V 6 bases and J 7 bases, with 19 bases left between them. Germline values: CDR1 MDHEN, CDR2 SYDVKM. The CDR3 length is 15 residues. The TCR sequence derives from a human donor with Susac syndrome. The sample comprised CD8+ T cells from PBMCs. This rearrangement joins TRBV28 to TRBJ2-1; unclear D gene. The CDR3 nucleotides are TGTGCCAGCAGGCCCGCGCGCCCAATTCGGAATGAGCAGTTCTTC. This encodes CASRPARPIRNEQFF.